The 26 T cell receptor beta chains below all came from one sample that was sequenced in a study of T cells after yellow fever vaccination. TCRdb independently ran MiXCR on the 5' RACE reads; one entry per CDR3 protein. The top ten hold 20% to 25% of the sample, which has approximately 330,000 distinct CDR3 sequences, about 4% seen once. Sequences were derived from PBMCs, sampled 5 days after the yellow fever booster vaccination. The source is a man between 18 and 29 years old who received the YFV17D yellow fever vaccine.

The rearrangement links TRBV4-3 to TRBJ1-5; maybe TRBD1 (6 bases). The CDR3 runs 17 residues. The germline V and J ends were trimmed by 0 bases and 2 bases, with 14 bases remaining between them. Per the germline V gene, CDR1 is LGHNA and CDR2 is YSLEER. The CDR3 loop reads CASSQELSGGGNQPQHF. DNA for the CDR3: TGCGCCAGCAGCCAAGAACTCTCCGGGGGCGGCAATCAGCCCCAGCATTTT.

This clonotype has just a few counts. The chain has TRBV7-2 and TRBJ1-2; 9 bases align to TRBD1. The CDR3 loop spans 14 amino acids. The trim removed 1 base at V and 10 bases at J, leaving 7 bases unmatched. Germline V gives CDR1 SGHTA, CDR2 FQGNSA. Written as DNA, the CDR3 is TGTGCCAGCAGCTTAGGAGGGACAGGGATGGTCTACACCTTC. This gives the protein CASSLGGTGMVYTF.

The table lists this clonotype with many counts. The CDR3 sequence is CASSGNSGMGTGELFF. The DNA of the CDR3 is TGCGCCAGCAGCGGAAATAGCGGTATGGGAACCGGGGAGCTGTTTTTT. The rearrangement joins TRBV5-1 to TRBJ2-2; D is possibly TRBD2 (6 bases). The CDR3 consists of 16 residues. Germline CDR1 reads SGHRS; CDR2 reads YFSETQ. V lost 4 bases to trimming and J lost 5 bases, with 18 bases between them.

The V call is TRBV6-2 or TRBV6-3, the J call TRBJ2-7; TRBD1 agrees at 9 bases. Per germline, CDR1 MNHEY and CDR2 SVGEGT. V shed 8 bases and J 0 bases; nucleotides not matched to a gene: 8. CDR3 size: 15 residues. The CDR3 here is CASSGTGFSSYEQYF. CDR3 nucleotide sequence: TGTGCCAGCTCCGGGACAGGGTTCAGCTCCTACGAGCAGTACTTC.

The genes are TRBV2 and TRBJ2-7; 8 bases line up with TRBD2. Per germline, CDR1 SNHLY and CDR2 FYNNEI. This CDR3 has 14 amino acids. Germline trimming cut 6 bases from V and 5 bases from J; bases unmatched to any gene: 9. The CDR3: CASSEPGGRNEQYF. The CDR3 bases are TGTGCCAGCAGCGAACCGGGGGGGAGGAACGAGCAGTACTTC.

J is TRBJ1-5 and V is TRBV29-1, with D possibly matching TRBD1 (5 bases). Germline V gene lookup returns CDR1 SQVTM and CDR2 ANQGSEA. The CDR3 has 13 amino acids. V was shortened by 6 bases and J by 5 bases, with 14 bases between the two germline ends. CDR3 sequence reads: CSVSSGRDQPQHF. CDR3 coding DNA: TGCAGCGTCTCCTCCGGCAGGGATCAGCCCCAGCATTTT.

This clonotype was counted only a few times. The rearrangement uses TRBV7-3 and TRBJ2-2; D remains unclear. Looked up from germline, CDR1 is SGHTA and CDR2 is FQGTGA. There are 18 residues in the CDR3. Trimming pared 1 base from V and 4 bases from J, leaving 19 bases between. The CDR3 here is CASSLRVPWGKATGELFF. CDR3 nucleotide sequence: TGTGCCAGCAGCTTAAGGGTTCCGTGGGGAAAGGCCACCGGGGAGCTGTTTTTT. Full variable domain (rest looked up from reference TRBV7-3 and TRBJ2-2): GAGVSQTPSNKVTEKGKYVELRCDPISGHTALYWYRQSLGQGPEFLIYFQGTGAADDSGLPNDRFFAVRPEGSVSTLKIQRTERGDSAVYLCASSLRVPWGKATGELFFGEGSRLTVL.

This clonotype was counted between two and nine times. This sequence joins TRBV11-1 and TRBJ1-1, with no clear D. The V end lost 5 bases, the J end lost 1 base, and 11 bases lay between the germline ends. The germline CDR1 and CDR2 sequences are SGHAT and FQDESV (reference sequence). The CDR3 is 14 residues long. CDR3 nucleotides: TGTGCCAGCAGCCTGCCGACAAGGAACACTGAAGCTTTCTTT. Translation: CASSLPTRNTEAFF.

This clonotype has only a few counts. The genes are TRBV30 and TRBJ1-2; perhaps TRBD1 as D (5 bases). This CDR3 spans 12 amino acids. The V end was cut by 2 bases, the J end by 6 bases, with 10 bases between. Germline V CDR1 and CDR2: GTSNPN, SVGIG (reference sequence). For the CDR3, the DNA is TGTGCCTGGAGTCCAGGGTGGCATGGCTACACCTTC. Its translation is CAWSPGWHGYTF.

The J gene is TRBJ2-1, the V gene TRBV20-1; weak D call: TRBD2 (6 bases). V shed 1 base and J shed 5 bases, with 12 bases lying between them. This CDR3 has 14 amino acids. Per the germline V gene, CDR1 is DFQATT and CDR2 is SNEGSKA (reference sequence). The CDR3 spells CSARVLANHNEQFF. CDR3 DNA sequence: TGCAGTGCTAGAGTACTAGCAAATCACAATGAGCAGTTCTTC.

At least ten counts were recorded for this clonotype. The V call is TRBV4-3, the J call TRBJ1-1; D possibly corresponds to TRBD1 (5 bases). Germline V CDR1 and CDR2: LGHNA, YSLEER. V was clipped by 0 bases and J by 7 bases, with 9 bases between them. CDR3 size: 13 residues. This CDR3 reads CASSQDWGGEAFF. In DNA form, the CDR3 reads TGCGCCAGCAGCCAAGATTGGGGGGGTGAAGCTTTCTTT.

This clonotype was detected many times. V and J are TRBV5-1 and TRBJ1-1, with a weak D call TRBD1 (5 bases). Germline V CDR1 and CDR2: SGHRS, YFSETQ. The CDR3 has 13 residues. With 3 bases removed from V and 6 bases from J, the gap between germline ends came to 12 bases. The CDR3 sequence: CASSWGRESEAFF. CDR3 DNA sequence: TGCGCCAGCAGCTGGGGGAGGGAGTCTGAAGCTTTCTTT.

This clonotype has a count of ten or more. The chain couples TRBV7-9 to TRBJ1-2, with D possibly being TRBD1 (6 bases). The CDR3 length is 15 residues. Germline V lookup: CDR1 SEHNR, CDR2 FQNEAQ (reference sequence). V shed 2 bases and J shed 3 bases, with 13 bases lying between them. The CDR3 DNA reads TGTGCCAGCAGCTTACGCAGGGGCCAAGACTATGGCTACACCTTC. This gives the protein CASSLRRGQDYGYTF.

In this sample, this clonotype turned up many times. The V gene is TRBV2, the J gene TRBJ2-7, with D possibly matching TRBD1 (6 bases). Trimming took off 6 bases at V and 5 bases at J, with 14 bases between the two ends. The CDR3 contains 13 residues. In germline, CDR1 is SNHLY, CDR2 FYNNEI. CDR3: CASSLWGPHEQYV. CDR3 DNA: TGTGCCAGCAGCCTGTGGGGGCCCCACGAGCAGTACGTC.

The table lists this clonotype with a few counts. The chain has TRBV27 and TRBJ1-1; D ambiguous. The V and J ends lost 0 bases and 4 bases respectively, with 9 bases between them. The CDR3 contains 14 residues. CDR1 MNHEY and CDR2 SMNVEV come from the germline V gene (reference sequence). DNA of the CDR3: TGTGCCAGCAGTTTATCCCTTCGAGGCACTGAAGCTTTCTTT. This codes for CASSLSLRGTEAFF.

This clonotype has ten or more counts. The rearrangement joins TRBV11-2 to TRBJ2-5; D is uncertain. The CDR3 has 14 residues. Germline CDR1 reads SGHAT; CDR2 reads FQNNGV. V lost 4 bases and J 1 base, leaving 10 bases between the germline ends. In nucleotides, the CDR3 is TGTGCCAGCAGCTCGAGGACCTTCCAAGAGACCCAGTACTTC. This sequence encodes CASSSRTFQETQYF.

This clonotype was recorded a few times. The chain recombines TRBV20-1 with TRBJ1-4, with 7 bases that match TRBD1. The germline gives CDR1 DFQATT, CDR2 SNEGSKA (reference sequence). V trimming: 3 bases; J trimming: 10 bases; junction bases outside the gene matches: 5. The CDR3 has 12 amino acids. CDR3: CSARDAGGKLFF. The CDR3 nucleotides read TGCAGTGCTAGGGACGCAGGGGGAAAACTGTTTTTT.

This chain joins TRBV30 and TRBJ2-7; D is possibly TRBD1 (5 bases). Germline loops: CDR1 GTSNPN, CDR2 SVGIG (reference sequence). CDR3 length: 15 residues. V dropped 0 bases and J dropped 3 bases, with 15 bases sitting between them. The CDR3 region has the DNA TGTGCCTGGAGTGTGGGGCCAACGGGCCTCTACGAGCAGTACTTC. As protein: CAWSVGPTGLYEQYF.

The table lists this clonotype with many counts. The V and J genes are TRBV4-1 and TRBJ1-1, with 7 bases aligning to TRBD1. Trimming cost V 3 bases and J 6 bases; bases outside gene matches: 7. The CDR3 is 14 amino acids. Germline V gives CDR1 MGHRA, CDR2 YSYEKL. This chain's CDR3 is CASSHQQGSAEAFF. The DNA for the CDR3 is TGCGCCAGCAGCCACCAACAGGGGAGCGCTGAAGCTTTCTTT.

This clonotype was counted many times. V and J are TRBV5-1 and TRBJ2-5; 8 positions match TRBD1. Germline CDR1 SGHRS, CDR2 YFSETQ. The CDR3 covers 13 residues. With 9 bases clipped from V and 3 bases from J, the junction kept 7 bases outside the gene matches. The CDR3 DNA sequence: TGCGCCACCAAGACAGGGGATGAAGAGACCCAGTACTTC. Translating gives CATKTGDEETQYF.

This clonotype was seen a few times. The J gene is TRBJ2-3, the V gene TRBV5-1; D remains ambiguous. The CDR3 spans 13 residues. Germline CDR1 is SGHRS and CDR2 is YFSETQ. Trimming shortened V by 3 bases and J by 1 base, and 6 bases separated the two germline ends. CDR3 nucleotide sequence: TGCGCCAGCAGCTCCTGGGGCACAGATACGCAGTATTTT. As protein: CASSSWGTDTQYF.

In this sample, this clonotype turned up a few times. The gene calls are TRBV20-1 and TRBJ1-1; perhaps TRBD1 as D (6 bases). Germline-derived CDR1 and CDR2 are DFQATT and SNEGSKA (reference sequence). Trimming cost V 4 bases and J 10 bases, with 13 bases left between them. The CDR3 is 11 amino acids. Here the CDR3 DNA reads TGCAGTGCTATCCCCCAGGGGCGAGCTTTCTTT. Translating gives CSAIPQGRAFF.

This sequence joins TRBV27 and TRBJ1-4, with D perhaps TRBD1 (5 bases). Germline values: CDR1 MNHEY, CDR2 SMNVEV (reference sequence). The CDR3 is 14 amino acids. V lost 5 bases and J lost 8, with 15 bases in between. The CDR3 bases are TGTGCCAGCAGTGGCAACAGGCGGGTAGAAAAACTGTTTTTT. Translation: CASSGNRRVEKLFF.

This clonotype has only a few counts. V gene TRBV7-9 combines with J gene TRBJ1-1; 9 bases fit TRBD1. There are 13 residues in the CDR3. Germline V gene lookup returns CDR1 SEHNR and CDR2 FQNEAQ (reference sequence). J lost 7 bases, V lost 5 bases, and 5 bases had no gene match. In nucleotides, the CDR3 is TGTGCCAGCAGCCAGGACAGGGGCATTGAAGCTTTCTTT. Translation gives CASSQDRGIEAFF. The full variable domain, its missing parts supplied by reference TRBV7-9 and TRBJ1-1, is DTGVSQNPRHKITKRGQNVTFRCDPISEHNRLYWYRQTLGQGPEFLTYFQNEAQLEKSRLLSDRFSAERPKGSFSTLEIQRTEQGDSAMYLCASSQDRGIEAFFGQGTRLTVV.

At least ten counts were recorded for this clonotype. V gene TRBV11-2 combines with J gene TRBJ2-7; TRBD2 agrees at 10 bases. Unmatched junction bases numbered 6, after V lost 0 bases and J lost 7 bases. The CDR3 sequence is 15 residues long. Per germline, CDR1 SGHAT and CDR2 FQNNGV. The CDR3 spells CASSLESGGAREQYV. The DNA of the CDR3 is TGTGCCAGCAGCTTAGAAAGCGGGGGGGCGCGTGAGCAGTACGTC.

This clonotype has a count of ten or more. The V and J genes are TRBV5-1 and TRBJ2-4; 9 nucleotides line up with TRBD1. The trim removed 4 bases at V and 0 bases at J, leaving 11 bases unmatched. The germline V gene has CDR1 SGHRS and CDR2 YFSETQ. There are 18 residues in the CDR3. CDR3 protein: CASSLGTGLNLAKNIQYF. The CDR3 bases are TGCGCCAGCAGCCTCGGGACAGGGTTGAACCTAGCCAAAAACATTCAGTACTTC.